Shown below are 13 T cell receptor beta chains from a single sample sequenced in a study of neoadjuvant nivolumab and ipilimumab in lung cancer. Measured with immunoSEQ multiplex PCR; TCRdb has only the in-frame clones, and not every one. The sample includes fewer than 40,000 clones, roughly nine tenths of them seen just once. This material consisted of peripheral blood, taken after neoadjuvant nivolumab, alone or with ipilimumab, at or shortly before surgery. The receptors stem from an adult with non-small cell lung cancer.

V gene TRBV27 combines with J gene TRBJ2-2; D not resolved. The CDR3 runs 12 residues. V lost 8 bases, J lost 1 base, and 5 bases lay in between. The germline V gene encodes CDR1 MNHEY and CDR2 SMNVEV (reference sequence). The DNA for the CDR3 is TGTGCCAGCGGACGGAACACCGGGGAGCTGTTTTTT. Translated, it gives CASGRNTGELFF.

The chain recombines TRBV7-8 with TRBJ2-3; the D gene could be TRBD1 or TRBD2 (5 bases each). The germline V gene encodes CDR1 SGHVS and CDR2 FQNEAQ. V shed 5 bases and J shed 1 base, with 7 bases lying between them. The CDR3 spans 13 residues. CDR3 bases: TGTGCCAGCAGCCGGGACGGCACAGATACGCAGTATTTT. Protein: CASSRDGTDTQYF.

The chain combines TRBV10-2 with TRBJ1-1; D remains unclear. The germline gives CDR1 WSHSY, CDR2 SAAADI. The V end lost 2 bases, the J end lost 10 bases, and 11 bases lay between the germline ends. This CDR3 is 12 amino acids long. CDR3 region: CASSERVARAFF. The CDR3, as DNA: TGCGCCAGCAGTGAGCGCGTTGCTCGAGCTTTCTTT.

This clone was recorded once. The rearrangement uses TRBV5-5 and TRBJ1-5, with unresolved D. There are 15 residues in the CDR3. Trimming left V 1 base short and J 0 bases short, with 8 bases between. CDR1 and CDR2 from the germline V gene are SGHKS and YYEKEE (reference sequence). The CDR3 nucleotides are TGTGCCAGCAGCTTGACAGCGTATAGCAATCAGCCCCAGCATTTT. Amino acids: CASSLTAYSNQPQHF. Full variable domain (rest looked up from reference TRBV5-5 and TRBJ1-5): DAGVTQSPTHLIKTRGQQVTLRCSPISGHKSVSWYQQVLGQGPQFIFQYYEKEERGRGNFPDRFSARQFPNYSSELNVNALLLGDSALYLCASSLTAYSNQPQHFGDGTRLSIL.

The chain links TRBV5-6 to TRBJ2-7, with D unresolved. Germline loops: CDR1 SGHDT, CDR2 YYEEEE. Trimming took 4 bases from V and 0 from J, leaving 17 bases between them. The CDR3 covers 16 residues. The CDR3 DNA is TGTGCCAGCAGCCCTTTACTCGCACCGACCTCCTACGAGCAGTACTTC. This codes for CASSPLLAPTSYEQYF.

The genes are TRBV5-6 and TRBJ2-7; 9 positions match TRBD2. After removal of 2 bases from V and 6 bases from J, the junction contained 6 bases not matched to a gene. This CDR3 comprises 14 residues. Germline assignment: CDR1 SGHDT and CDR2 YYEEEE. In DNA, the CDR3 is TGTGCCAGCAGCTTCGGCGGGAGGGTGGGCGAGCAGTACTTC. Its protein product is CASSFGGRVGEQYF.

The count of this clone is one. This rearrangement joins TRBV29-1 to TRBJ2-7, with TRBD2 matching 15 bases. CDR1 is SQVTM and CDR2 is ANQGSEA in the germline V gene. This CDR3 is 20 amino acids long. The V segment lost 6 bases and the J segment 3 bases; nucleotides outside the gene matches: 21. CDR3 coding DNA: TGCAGCGTGTCCAAAACTCCGGGACTAGCGGGAGGCGTGTCTAACTACGAGCAGTACTTC. Protein: CSVSKTPGLAGGVSNYEQYF.

This clone appeared once. The rearrangement links TRBV2 to TRBJ2-3; 7 positions match TRBD2. The CDR3 runs 13 residues. CDR1 is SNHLY and CDR2 is FYNNEI in the germline V gene. V was pared by 7 bases and J by 11 bases, with 12 bases of the junction left unmatched. The CDR3 bases are TGTGCCAGCAACCTGAGGGGCGGGAGTGAGCAGTATTTT. Translated: CASNLRGGSEQYF.

The chain couples TRBV6-6 to TRBJ2-7; TRBD2 agrees at 12 bases. Looked up from germline, CDR1 is MNHNY and CDR2 is SVGAGI (reference sequence). There are 14 residues in the CDR3. Trimming at V came to 8 bases and at J to 0 bases, leaving 2 bases not matched to a gene. CDR3 bases: TGTGCCAGCCGGACTAGCGGGGACTCCTACGAGCAGTACTTC. This codes for CASRTSGDSYEQYF.

This clone has only one observation. The V and J genes are TRBV5-1 and TRBJ2-3; D gene unclear. This CDR3 region has 15 residues. CDR1 SGHRS and CDR2 YFSETQ come from the germline V gene. Trimming stripped 0 bases from V and 2 bases from J, with 10 bases between. In nucleotides, the CDR3 is TGCGCCAGCAGCTTGGATAGTAGAGACACAGATACGCAGTATTTT. This codes for CASSLDSRDTDTQYF.

This clone was picked up a small number of times. The rearrangement joins TRBV18 to TRBJ2-3; no firm D call. CDR1 and CDR2 from the germline V gene are KGHSH and LQKENI. V was clipped by 3 bases and J by 3 bases, with 7 bases between them. The CDR3 is 13 residues long. In DNA, the CDR3 is TGTGCCAGCTCACCGACTGTGACAGATACGCAGTATTTT. The encoded protein is CASSPTVTDTQYF.

The gene calls are TRBV7-9 and TRBJ1-5; D possibly corresponds to TRBD1 (5 bases). Trimming removed 5 bases from V and 9 bases from J, with 17 bases in between. The CDR3 contains 14 residues. In germline, CDR1 is SEHNR, CDR2 FQNEAQ (reference sequence). CDR3: CASSPGTGQGPQHF. CDR3 bases: TGTGCCAGCAGCCCGGGAACTGGGCAGGGGCCCCAGCATTTT.

The chain joins TRBV9 to TRBJ1-2; perhaps TRBD1 as D (6 bases). The V and J ends lost 0 bases and 0 bases respectively, with 9 bases between them. The germline V gene has CDR1 SGDLS and CDR2 YYNGEE. This CDR3 is 15 amino acids long. The CDR3 coding sequence is TGTGCCAGCAGCGTAGGAGAGGGGGCTAACTATGGCTACACCTTC. This gives the protein CASSVGEGANYGYTF.